Given below is one T cell receptor beta chain in context. Its target is unknown. The data were obtained in a study of T cells in localized non-small cell lung cancer. Study outcomes and limitations: Heterogeneity remains possible, as sequencing covered one tumor region only. The study linked higher blood T cell density to longer overall survival.

The repertoire was sequenced with immunoSEQ multiplex PCR; TCRdb's copy has only in-frame clones and lacks some. Found here are roughly 33,000 clones, about 90% of them singletons; the top ten hold roughly 4.5%. This CDR3 has 13 residues. Trimming cost V 4 bases and J 5 bases; bases outside gene matches: 5. Germline V lookup: CDR1 LNHDA, CDR2 SQIVND (reference sequence). The TCR comes from a man between 35 and 75 years old with stage I lung adenocarcinoma. The chain is built from TRBV19 and TRBJ2-7, with TRBD1 matching over 7 bases. Sequencing was performed on peripheral blood, taken before any cancer treatment. The DNA of the CDR3 is TGTGCCAGTAGTACATACAGGGGTGACGAGCAGTACTTC. Protein product: CASSTYRGDEQYF.